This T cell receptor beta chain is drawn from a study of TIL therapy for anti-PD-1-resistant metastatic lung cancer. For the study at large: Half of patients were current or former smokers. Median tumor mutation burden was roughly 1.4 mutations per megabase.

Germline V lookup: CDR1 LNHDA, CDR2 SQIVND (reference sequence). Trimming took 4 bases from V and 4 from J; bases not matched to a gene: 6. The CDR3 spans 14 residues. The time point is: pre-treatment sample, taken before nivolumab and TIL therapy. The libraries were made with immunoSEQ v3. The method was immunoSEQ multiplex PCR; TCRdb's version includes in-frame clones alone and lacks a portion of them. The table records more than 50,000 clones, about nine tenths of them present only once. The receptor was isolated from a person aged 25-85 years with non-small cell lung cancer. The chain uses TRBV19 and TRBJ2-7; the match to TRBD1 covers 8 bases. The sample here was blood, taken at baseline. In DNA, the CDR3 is TGTGCCAGTAGTAGAGACAGGGGAAGATACGAGCAGTACTTC. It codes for CASSRDRGRYEQYF.